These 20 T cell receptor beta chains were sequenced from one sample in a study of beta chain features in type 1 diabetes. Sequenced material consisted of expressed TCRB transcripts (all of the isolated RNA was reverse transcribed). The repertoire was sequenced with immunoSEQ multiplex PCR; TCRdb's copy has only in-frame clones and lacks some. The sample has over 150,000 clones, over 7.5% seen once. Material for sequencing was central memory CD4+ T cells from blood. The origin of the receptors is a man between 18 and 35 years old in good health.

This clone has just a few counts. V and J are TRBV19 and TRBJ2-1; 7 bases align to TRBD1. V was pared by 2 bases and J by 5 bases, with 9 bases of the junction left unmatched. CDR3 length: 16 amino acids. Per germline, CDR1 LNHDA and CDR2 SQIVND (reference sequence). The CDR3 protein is CASSITRGRSDNEQFF. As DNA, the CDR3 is TGTGCCAGTAGTATAACAAGGGGGCGCAGTGACAATGAGCAGTTCTTC.

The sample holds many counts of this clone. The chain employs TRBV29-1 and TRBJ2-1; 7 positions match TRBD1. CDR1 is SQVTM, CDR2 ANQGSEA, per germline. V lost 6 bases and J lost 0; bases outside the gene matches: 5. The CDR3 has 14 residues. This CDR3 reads CSVEDRSSYNEQFF. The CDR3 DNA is TGCAGCGTCGAGGACAGGAGCTCCTACAATGAGCAGTTCTTC.

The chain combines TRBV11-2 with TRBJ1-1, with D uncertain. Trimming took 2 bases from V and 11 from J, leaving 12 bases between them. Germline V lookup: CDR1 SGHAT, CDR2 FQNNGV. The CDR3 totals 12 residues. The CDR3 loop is CASSLFNFRAFF. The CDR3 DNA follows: TGTGCCAGCAGCTTATTTAATTTTCGGGCTTTCTTT.

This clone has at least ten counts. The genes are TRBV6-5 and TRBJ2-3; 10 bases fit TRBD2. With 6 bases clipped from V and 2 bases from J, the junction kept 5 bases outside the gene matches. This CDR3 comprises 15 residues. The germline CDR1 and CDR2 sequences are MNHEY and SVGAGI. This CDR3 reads CASSPGTSDTDTQYF. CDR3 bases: TGTGCCAGCAGCCCCGGGACTAGCGACACAGATACGCAGTATTTT.

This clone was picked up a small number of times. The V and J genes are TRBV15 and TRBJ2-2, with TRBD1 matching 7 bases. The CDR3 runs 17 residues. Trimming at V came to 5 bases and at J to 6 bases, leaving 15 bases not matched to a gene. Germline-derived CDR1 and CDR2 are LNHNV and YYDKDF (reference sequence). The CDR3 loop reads CATSLGQTGYWPGELFF. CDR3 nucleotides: TGTGCCACCAGCCTAGGACAGACAGGGTACTGGCCCGGGGAGCTGTTTTTT.

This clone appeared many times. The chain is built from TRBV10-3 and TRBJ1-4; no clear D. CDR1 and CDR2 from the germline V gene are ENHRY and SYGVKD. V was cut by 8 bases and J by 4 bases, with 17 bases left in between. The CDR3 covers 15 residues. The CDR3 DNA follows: TGTGCCATCTCTGAAGGCACAGAGAGTAATGAAAAACTGTTTTTT. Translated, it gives CAISEGTESNEKLFF.

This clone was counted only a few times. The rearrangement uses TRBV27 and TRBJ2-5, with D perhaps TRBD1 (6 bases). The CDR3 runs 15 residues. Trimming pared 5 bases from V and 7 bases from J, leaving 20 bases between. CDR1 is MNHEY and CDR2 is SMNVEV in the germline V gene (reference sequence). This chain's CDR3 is CASSPKGQGYRTQYF. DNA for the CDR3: TGTGCCAGCAGTCCTAAGGGGCAGGGGTATCGGACCCAGTACTTC.

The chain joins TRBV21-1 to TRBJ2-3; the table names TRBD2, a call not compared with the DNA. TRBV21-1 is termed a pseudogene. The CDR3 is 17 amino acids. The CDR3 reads CASSKGLAGGLTNTQYF. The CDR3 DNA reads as TGTGCCAGCAGCAAAGGACTAGCGGGAGGGCTTACGAATACGCAGTATTTT.

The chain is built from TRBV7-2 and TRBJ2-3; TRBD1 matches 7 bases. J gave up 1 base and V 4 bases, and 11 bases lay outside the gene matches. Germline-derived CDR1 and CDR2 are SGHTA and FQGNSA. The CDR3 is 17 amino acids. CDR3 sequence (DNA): TGTGCCAGCAGCTCAGGCGACTACGACAGGGGCACAGATACGCAGTATTTT. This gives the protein CASSSGDYDRGTDTQYF.

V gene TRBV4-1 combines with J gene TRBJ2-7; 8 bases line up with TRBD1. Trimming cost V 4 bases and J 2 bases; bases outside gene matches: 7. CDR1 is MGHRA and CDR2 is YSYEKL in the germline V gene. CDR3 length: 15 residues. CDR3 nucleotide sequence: TGCGCCAGCAGCCGCACGACAGGGGCCACCTACGAGCAGTACTTC. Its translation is CASSRTTGATYEQYF.

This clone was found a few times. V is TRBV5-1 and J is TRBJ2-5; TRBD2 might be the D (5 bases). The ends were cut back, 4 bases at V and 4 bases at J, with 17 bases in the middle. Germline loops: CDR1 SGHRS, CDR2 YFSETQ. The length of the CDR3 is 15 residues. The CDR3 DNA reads TGCGCCAGCAGCACCGGACCGGGGTTTGCAGAGACCCAGTACTTC. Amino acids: CASSTGPGFAETQYF.

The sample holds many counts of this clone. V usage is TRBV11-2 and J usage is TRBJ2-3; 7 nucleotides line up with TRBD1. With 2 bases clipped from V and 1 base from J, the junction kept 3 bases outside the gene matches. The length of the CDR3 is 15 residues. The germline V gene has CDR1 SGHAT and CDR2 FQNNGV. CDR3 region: CASSLRGTGTDTQYF. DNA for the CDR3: TGTGCCAGCAGCTTAAGGGGGACAGGCACAGATACGCAGTATTTT.

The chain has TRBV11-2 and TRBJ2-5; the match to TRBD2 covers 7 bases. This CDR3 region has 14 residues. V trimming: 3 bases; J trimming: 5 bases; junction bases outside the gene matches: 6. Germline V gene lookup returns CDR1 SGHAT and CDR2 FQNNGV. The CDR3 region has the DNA TGTGCCAGCAGCTTGGGGCGGGAGACGGAGACCCAGTACTTC. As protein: CASSLGRETETQYF.

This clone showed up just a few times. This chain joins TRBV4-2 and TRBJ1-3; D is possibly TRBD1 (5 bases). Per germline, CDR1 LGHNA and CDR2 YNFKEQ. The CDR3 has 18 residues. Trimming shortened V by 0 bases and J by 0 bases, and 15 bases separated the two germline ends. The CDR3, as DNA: TGTGCCAGCAGCCAAGATCCTCTGAACAGGAGCTCTGGAAACACCATATATTTT. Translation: CASSQDPLNRSSGNTIYF.

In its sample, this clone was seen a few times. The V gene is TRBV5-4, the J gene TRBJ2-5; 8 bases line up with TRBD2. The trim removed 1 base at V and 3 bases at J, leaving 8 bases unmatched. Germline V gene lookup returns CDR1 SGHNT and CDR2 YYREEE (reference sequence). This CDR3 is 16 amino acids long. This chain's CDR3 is CASSLYRTSSKETQYF. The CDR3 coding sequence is TGTGCCAGCAGCTTGTACCGGACTAGCAGTAAAGAGACCCAGTACTTC.

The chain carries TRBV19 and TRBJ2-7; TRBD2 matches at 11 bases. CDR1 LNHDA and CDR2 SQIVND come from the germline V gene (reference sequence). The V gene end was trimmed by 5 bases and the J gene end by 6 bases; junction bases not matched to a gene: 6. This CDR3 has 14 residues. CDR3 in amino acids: CASSVPGLAAEQYF. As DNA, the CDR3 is TGTGCCAGTAGTGTTCCGGGACTAGCGGCCGAGCAGTACTTC.

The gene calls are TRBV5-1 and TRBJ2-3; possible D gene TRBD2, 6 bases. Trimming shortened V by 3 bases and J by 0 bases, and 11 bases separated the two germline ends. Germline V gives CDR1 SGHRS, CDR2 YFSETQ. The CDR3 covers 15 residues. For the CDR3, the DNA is TGCGCCAGCAGCTGGGGTGGGGGGAGCACAGATACGCAGTATTTT. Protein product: CASSWGGGSTDTQYF.

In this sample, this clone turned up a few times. In DNA form, the CDR3 reads TGTGCCAGCAGCGTGGACAGGGACGCTGAAGCTTTCTTT. It is translated as CASSVDRDAEAFF. The V and J genes are TRBV7-2 and TRBJ1-1; 8 nucleotides align to TRBD1. CDR1 and CDR2 (germline): SGHTA, FQGNSA. This CDR3 region has 13 residues. With 5 bases clipped from V and 6 bases from J, the junction kept 5 bases outside the gene matches.

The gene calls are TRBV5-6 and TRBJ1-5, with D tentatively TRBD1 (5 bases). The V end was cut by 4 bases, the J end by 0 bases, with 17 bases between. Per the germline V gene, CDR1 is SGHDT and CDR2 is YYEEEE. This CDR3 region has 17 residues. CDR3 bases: TGTGCCAGCAGCACCAGCCTGGGGGGGATTAGCAATCAGCCCCAGCATTTT. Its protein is CASSTSLGGISNQPQHF.

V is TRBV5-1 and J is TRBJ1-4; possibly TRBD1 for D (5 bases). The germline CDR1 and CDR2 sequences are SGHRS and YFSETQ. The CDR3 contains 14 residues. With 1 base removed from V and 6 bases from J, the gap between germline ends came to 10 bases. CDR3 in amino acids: CASSLMGRDEKLFF. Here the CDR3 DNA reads TGCGCCAGCAGCTTGATGGGCAGGGATGAAAAACTGTTTTTT. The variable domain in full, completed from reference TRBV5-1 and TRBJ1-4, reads KAGVTQTPRYLIKTRGQQVTLSCSPISGHRSVSWYQQTPGQGLQFLFEYFSETQRNKGNFPGRFSGRQFSNSRSEMNVSTLELGDSALYLCASSLMGRDEKLFFGSGTQLSVL.